One T cell receptor beta chain is described in this entry. Its binding antigen is unknown. Nothing much larger sits one base from this clone, and base qualities are not available. The study evaluated CTLA-4 blockade (ipilimumab) given together with focal radiation therapy in patients who had chemo-refractory metastatic non-small-cell lung cancer. Libraries were constructed by the immunoSEQ multiplex PCR assay. TCRdb retrieved this table from immuneACCESS and kept in-frame rearrangements only. Not all clones are present; in checked studies, unresolved V genes account for under half, and no reason is known for the remainder. This sample is represented by 95,000 to 150,000 clones; about nine tenths of them were singletons. 5.5% to 7% of the sample is in the top ten clones. V was cut back by 4 bases and J by 4 bases, leaving a gap of 5 bases between them. The CDR3 runs 11 residues from the cysteine to the phenylalanine. This entry keeps only the CDR3 DNA: 33 bases, framed from base 1. In the germline V gene (reference sequence), CDR1 corresponds to MNHEY and CDR2 to SMNVEV.

The record originates from a study of radiotherapy plus CTLA-4 blockade in lung cancer (dated by TCRdb to 2016 to 2019). With regard to the full study: Among enrolled patients, 18% had an objective response and roughly 33% reached disease control.

Study-wide findings and limitations: Early dynamic changes in blood T cell clones, together with increased serum interferon-beta after radiation, were reported as the strongest predictors of response. After treatment with radiotherapy and ipilimumab, TCR clones that originated in tumors expanded in peripheral blood.

The rearrangement combines TRBV27 with TRBJ2-7; the D gene is not confidently resolved. This TCR derives from a human donor with non-small cell lung cancer that progressed on radiotherapy plus ipilimumab. The input for sequencing was peripheral blood, taken from a patient treated with radiotherapy plus ipilimumab. The DNA sequence reads TGTGCCAGCAGTTCTACATACGAGCAGTACTTC. This codes for CASSSTYEQYF.